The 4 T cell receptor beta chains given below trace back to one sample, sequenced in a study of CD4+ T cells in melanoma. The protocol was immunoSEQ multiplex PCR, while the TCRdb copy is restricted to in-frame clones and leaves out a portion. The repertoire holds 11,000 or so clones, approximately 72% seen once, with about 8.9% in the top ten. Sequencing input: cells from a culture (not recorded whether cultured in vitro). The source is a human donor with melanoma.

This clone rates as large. CDR3 region: CASSLDIMGRGGYTF. CDR3 in DNA: TGTGCCAGCAGCTTAGATATCATGGGACGAGGGGGCTACACCTTC. The chain uses TRBV11-2 and TRBJ1-2; D perhaps matches TRBD1 (5 bases). V was cut by 0 bases and J by 8 bases, with 16 bases left in between. CDR3 length equals 15 residues. CDR1 is SGHAT, CDR2 FQNNGV, per germline.

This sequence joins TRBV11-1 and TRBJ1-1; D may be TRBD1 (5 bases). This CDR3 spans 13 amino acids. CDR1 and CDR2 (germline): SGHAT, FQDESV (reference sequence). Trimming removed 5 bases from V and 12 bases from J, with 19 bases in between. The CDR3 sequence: CASSPGAAPGTFF. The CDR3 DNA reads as TGTGCCAGCAGCCCTGGGGCAGCTCCTGGGACTTTCTTT.

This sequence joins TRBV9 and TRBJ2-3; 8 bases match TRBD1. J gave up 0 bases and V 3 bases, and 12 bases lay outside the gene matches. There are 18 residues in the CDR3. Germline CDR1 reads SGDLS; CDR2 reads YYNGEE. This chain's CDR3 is CASSARGQGTMSTDTQYF. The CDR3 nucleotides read TGTGCCAGCAGCGCCCGCGGACAGGGTACGATGAGCACAGATACGCAGTATTTT.

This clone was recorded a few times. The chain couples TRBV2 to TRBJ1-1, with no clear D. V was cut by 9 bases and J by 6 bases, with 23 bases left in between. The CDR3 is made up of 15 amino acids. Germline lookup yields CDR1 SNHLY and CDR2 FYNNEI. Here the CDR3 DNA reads TGTGCCAGTGGGAACGGTAGATCGAGTACATCTGAAGCTTTCTTT. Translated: CASGNGRSSTSEAFF.